These T cell receptor beta chains were read from a single sample in a study of response to subunit inactivated influenza vaccine. TCRdb processed the RT-PCR reads anew with MiXCR; each CDR3 protein has one entry. Among 600,000 to 850,000 distinct CDR3 sequences listed, less than 15% were seen once. Sample: PBMCs from blood, taken 14 days before vaccination. The receptors stem from a man aged 50 to 60 who received an inactivated influenza vaccine. The CDR3 runs from the conserved cysteine through the conserved F or W. Fields, in order: V gene, J gene, D gene, clone size, CDR3 DNA, CDR3 protein. A D gene is named only where the DNA matches it firmly. The size entry is marked missing in some rows and otherwise reads once, few, many or a size class.

TRBV11-2	TRBJ1-6	NA	NA	TGTGCCAGCAGCTTGATACCACAGAAGGGATCCTATAATTCACCCCTCCACTTT	CASSLIPQKGSYNSPLHF
TRBV28	TRBJ2-5	TRBD1	few	TGTGCCAGCAGCAACCCCCGAAGGGGGCGGGAGACCCAGTACTTC	CASSNPRRGRETQYF
TRBV10-2	TRBJ2-2	NA	NA	TGCGCCAGCAGTGACGGCCGCCCCGGGGAGCTGTTTTTT	CASSDGRPGELFF
TRBV12-3/TRBV12-4	TRBJ2-2	NA	NA	TGTGCCAGCGAGACAGGCGGGGAGCTGTTTTTT	CASETGGELFF
TRBV4-1	TRBJ1-1	NA	many	TGCGCCAGCAGCCAAGACAGTCGCATGAACACTGAAGCTTTCTTT	CASSQDSRMNTEAFF
TRBV7-2	TRBJ2-3	TRBD1	NA	TGTGCCAGCAGCACCGAGGGGGCATATACGCAGTATTTT	CASSTEGAYTQYF
TRBV29-1	TRBJ1-1	NA	few	TGCAGCGTTGCCAGGTATGAGAACACTGAAGCTTTCTTT	CSVARYENTEAFF
TRBV3-1	TRBJ2-7	NA	few	TGTGCCAGCAGCCAAGATCCAGGGCCACAGTACTTC	CASSQDPGPQYF
TRBV29-1	TRBJ2-1	NA	many	TGCAGCGTTGAAGCGGGTATATCCTACAATGAGCAGTTCTTC	CSVEAGISYNEQFF
TRBV5-1	TRBJ2-7	NA	few	TGCGCCAGCAGCCCGACCGGGACCAACGGGTTCGAGCAGTACTTC	CASSPTGTNGFEQYF
TRBV7-9	TRBJ2-5	TRBD2	few	TGTGCCAGCAGCTCCGCAGGACTAGCGGGAATAGAGACCCAGTACTTC	CASSSAGLAGIETQYF
TRBV24-1	TRBJ2-2	NA	once	TGTGCCACCAGTGGAGCAACAGGGTACACCGGGGAGCATTTTTTT	CATSGATGYTGEHFF
TRBV10-3	TRBJ2-7	TRBD1	NA	TGTGCCATCAGTGAGTCGGGACAGGGGGGCTACGAGCAGTACTTC	CAISESGQGGYEQYF
TRBV5-5	TRBJ2-3	TRBD1	NA	TGTGCCAGCAGCTGGCTGAGACAGGGGATAGATACGCAGTATTTT	CASSWLRQGIDTQYF
TRBV2	TRBJ2-5	NA	few	TGTGCCAGCAGTGAACAGGGTCTTTTCCAAGAGACCCAGTACTTC	CASSEQGLFQETQYF
TRBV29-1	TRBJ2-3	TRBD1	few	TGCAGCGTTGGGAGGACAGGGACAGATACGCAGTATTTT	CSVGRTGTDTQYF
TRBV7-9	TRBJ2-7	NA	few	TGTGCCAGCAACCTTCGAACAGATTACGAGCAGTACTTC	CASNLRTDYEQYF
TRBV5-1	TRBJ2-3	TRBD1	NA	TGCGCCAGCAGCCACCGGACAGGGGAAGATACGCAGTATTTT	CASSHRTGEDTQYF
TRBV28	TRBJ2-7	NA	many	TGTGCCAGCAGTTTTTTTGGGAGAGATTACGAGCAGTACTTC	CASSFFGRDYEQYF
TRBV5-1	TRBJ1-5	NA	NA	TGCGCCAGCGGCATACAACAGGGTTCTCAGCCCCAGCATTTT	CASGIQQGSQPQHF
TRBV28	TRBJ2-3	TRBD2	NA	TGTGCCAGCAGCCATAGCGGGGGGGCCCGAAATACGCAGTATTTT	CASSHSGGARNTQYF
TRBV12-3/TRBV12-4	TRBJ1-1	NA	few	TGTGCCAGCACCTCGGACTTCCCCGCTGAAGCTTTCTTT	CASTSDFPAEAFF
TRBV5-1	TRBJ2-1	NA	few	TGCGCCAGCACCCAAGATACAGGGAGGGCCTACAATGAGCAGTTCTTC	CASTQDTGRAYNEQFF
TRBV29-1	TRBJ2-3	NA	NA	TGCAGCGTGTTCCCAGGGGAACTAGCAGATACGCAGTATTTT	CSVFPGELADTQYF
TRBV28	TRBJ2-1	NA	NA	TGTGCCAGCAGATCCCTTACCTCGGGCATTGAGCAGTTCTTC	CASRSLTSGIEQFF
TRBV5-1	TRBJ2-7	TRBD1	NA	TGCGCCAGCAGCTTGGGTTGGCAGGGGGCACTCCCCACGTACTTC	CASSLGWQGALPTYF
TRBV19	TRBJ1-1	NA	NA	TGTGCCAGTAGTATGGTGGGTCTCCCAAACACTGAAGCTTTCTTT	CASSMVGLPNTEAFF
TRBV20-1	TRBJ2-1	NA	NA	TGCAGTGCTAGTAAAGGGTCAAGCTCCTACAATGAGGAGTTCTTC	CSASKGSSSYNEEFF
TRBV11-2	TRBJ2-7	NA	few	TGTGCCAGCAGCTTTAGTCCTACGGAGCAGTACTTC	CASSFSPTEQYF
TRBV3-1	TRBJ2-5	NA	NA	TGTGCCAGCAGCCAAGGAGGGGGAGTAGGTCAAGAGACCCAGTACTTC	CASSQGGGVGQETQYF
TRBV7-9	TRBJ2-1	NA	NA	TGTGCCAGCAGCATAATAGGTCATGAGCAGTTCTTC	CASSIIGHEQFF
TRBV20-1	TRBJ2-7	NA	NA	TGCAGTGCTGACCTCGTGACCCGTGGTGAGCAGTACTTC	CSADLVTRGEQYF
TRBV5-1	TRBJ1-6	TRBD1	few	TGCGCCAGCAGCTTCGGGACAGGGGATTTTGATCCCCTCCACTTT	CASSFGTGDFDPLHF
TRBV11-2	TRBJ2-2	TRBD1	NA	TGTGCCAGCAGCCGAGACCGGGACAGGGTATTGTTCACCGGGGAGCTGTTTTTT	CASSRDRDRVLFTGELFF
TRBV7-2	TRBJ2-7	NA	few	TGTGCCAGCAGCTCGTACACCTACGAGCAGTACTTC	CASSSYTYEQYF
TRBV24-1	TRBJ1-5	NA	NA	TGTGCCACCAGTGCCCTTAGCGGGCCCCAGCATTTT	CATSALSGPQHF
TRBV25-1	TRBJ2-7	NA	NA	TGTGCCAGCAGTGGATCCAGAGACTTGAGCTCCTACGAGCAGTACTTC	CASSGSRDLSSYEQYF
TRBV2	TRBJ2-1	TRBD1	NA	TGTGCCAGCCGTTGGGACAGGGGTTACAATGAGCAGTTCTTC	CASRWDRGYNEQFF
TRBV11-2	TRBJ2-1	NA	few	TGTGCCAGCAGCTTTGGGGGTAACGAGTTCTTC	CASSFGGNEFF